Each of the 7 T cell receptor beta chains below was sequenced from the same sample in a study of cytomegalovirus exposure and HLA in healthy donors (TCRdb year 2017). Library preparation was by the immunoSEQ multiplex PCR assay. A mixture of 60 forward primers for TCR Vbeta segments and 13 reverse primers for TCR Jbeta segments was used in the multiplex PCR. Not all clones reach the TCRdb copy of this immuneACCESS table, which keeps in-frame sequences only. Checked studies attribute under half of the gap to unresolved V genes and leave the rest unexplained. This sample comprises 210,000 or so clones, 60% to 80% of them detected only once. Around 2.2% of the sample goes to the ten largest clones. The material sequenced was PBMCs. These TCRs come from a young woman in good health and CMV-seropositive.

The chain employs TRBV5-6 and TRBJ2-1; 9 bases are a match to TRBD1. The CDR3 covers 17 residues. J gave up 4 bases and V 0 bases, and 8 bases lay outside the gene matches. Germline-derived CDR1 and CDR2 are SGHDT and YYEEEE. As DNA, the CDR3 is TGTGCCAGCAGCTTGGGGGCCGGGACAGGGTTGTACAATGAGCAGTTCTTC. It codes for CASSLGAGTGLYNEQFF.

The gene calls are TRBV4-1 and TRBJ2-5, with 10 nucleotides matching TRBD1. V lost 4 bases, J lost 4 bases, and 3 bases stayed unmatched. Germline assignment: CDR1 MGHRA and CDR2 YSYEKL. The CDR3 has 14 residues. Written as DNA, the CDR3 is TGCGCCAGCAGCCCGACAGGGGGCGTAGAGACCCAGTACTTC. Protein sequence: CASSPTGGVETQYF.

The chain is built from TRBV25-1 and TRBJ2-1; maybe TRBD2 (6 bases). Germline values: CDR1 MGHDK, CDR2 SYGVNS. This CDR3 has 16 amino acids. Trimming left V 1 base short and J 3 bases short, with 13 bases between. Written as DNA, the CDR3 is TGTGCCAGCAGTGAATCTGGGCGGGGCGTCTACAATGAGCAGTTCTTC. Residues: CASSESGRGVYNEQFF.

The rearrangement links TRBV5-1 to TRBJ1-4; D is ambiguous. CDR3 length equals 13 residues. Germline CDR1 and CDR2: SGHRS and YFSETQ. The V end was cut by 0 bases, the J end by 4 bases, with 4 bases between. The CDR3 nucleotides are TGCGCCAGCAGCTTGGAGCGTAATGAAAAACTGTTTTTT. Translating gives CASSLERNEKLFF. Drawing the rest from reference TRBV5-1 and TRBJ1-4, the complete variable domain is KAGVTQTPRYLIKTRGQQVTLSCSPISGHRSVSWYQQTPGQGLQFLFEYFSETQRNKGNFPGRFSGRQFSNSRSEMNVSTLELGDSALYLCASSLERNEKLFFGSGTQLSVL.

This clone occurred once. The chain has TRBV5-6 and TRBJ1-3, with unresolved D. V shed 0 bases and J shed 0 bases, with 7 bases lying between them. Germline V gene lookup returns CDR1 SGHDT and CDR2 YYEEEE. This CDR3 has 15 amino acids. The CDR3 protein is CASSLDSLSGNTIYF. The CDR3, as DNA: TGTGCCAGCAGCTTGGACAGCCTCTCTGGAAACACCATATATTTT.

This clone was detected only once. The gene calls are TRBV6-6 and TRBJ2-6; D is unclear. CDR3 size: 14 residues. Germline V lookup: CDR1 MNHNY, CDR2 SVGAGI (reference sequence). The V and J ends lost 10 bases and 2 bases respectively, with 12 bases between them. DNA for the CDR3: TGTGCCATCGAACATATACCTGGGGCCAACGTCCTGACTTTC. It is translated as CAIEHIPGANVLTF.

This rearrangement joins TRBV11-2 to TRBJ2-7; TRBD1 matches at 10 bases. This CDR3 has 17 amino acids. CDR1 is SGHAT and CDR2 is FQNNGV in the germline V gene. V shed 3 bases and J 2 bases; nucleotides not matched to a gene: 10. The CDR3 bases are TGTGCCAGCAGCTTCGGGACAGGGGCTGCCCTGGCCTACGAGCAGTACTTC. Translating it yields CASSFGTGAALAYEQYF.